This is a list of T cell receptor beta chains from one sample in a study of Ad26.COV2.S vaccination and SARS-CoV-2 variants. Libraries were prepared by immunoSEQ multiplex PCR; TCRdb keeps only in-frame clonotypes and omits some of them. The data hold hundreds of thousands of clones, with roughly nine tenths observed a single time. Here the sequenced sample was peripheral blood, taken in a trial of Ad26.COV2.S vaccine versus placebo. Receptors were obtained from a person between 18 and 65 years old who received the Ad26.COV2.S COVID-19 vaccine or a placebo. Each CDR3 is given with its conserved first and last residue. Clone size, where shown, is once, few, many, or a class for clones that have expanded.

V gene: TRBV6-1; clone size: few; CDR3 protein: CASSELSGEGQPQHF
V gene: TRBV5-1; clone size: -; CDR3 protein: CASSITGAPNTGELFF
V gene: TRBV4-3; clone size: -; CDR3 protein: CASSPPDREANTGELFF
V gene: TRBV5-4; clone size: -; CDR3 protein: CASSSGLGPQHF
V gene: TRBV2; clone size: few; CDR3 protein: CASTIRTGVFEQYF
V gene: TRBV9; clone size: few; CDR3 protein: CASSVAGQVGEQYF
V gene: TRBV7-3; clone size: once; CDR3 protein: CASSSTGGGGNTIYF
V gene: TRBV10-3; clone size: few; CDR3 protein: CAIRGDSSAYEQYF
V gene: TRBV5-1; clone size: -; CDR3 protein: CASSLVEGTEAFF
V gene: TRBV11-2; clone size: -; CDR3 protein: CASSLEGSGRSYEQYF
V gene: TRBV5-1; clone size: once; CDR3 protein: CASSPGRRAGGTDTQYF
V gene: TRBV10-3; clone size: -; CDR3 protein: CATSERKDTMGYTF
V gene: TRBV4-3; clone size: -; CDR3 protein: CASSQGQGAETQYF
V gene: TRBV4-1; clone size: -; CDR3 protein: CASMPHATNEKLFF
V gene: TRBV5-1; clone size: -; CDR3 protein: CASSLAAGPNTEAFF
V gene: TRBV5-1; clone size: -; CDR3 protein: CASSLLGQGDIQYF
V gene: TRBV11-2; clone size: -; CDR3 protein: CASSLLSYGYTF
V gene: TRBV5-1; clone size: once; CDR3 protein: CASSTGVPTNYGYTF
V gene: TRBV7-9; clone size: -; CDR3 protein: CASSSSGDYNEQFF
V gene: TRBV7-2; clone size: -; CDR3 protein: CASSLAALGSYEQYF
V gene: TRBV7-2; clone size: -; CDR3 protein: CASSPGGSTEAFF
V gene: TRBV2; clone size: -; CDR3 protein: CASASTGTQYF
V gene: TRBV3-1/TRBV3-2; clone size: -; CDR3 protein: CASSQDATSYEQYF
V gene: TRBV25-1; clone size: few; CDR3 protein: CATPLPQHF
V gene: TRBV20-1; clone size: -; CDR3 protein: CSASPQGISEAFF
V gene: TRBV6-1; clone size: -; CDR3 protein: CASSENYGQGAGETQYF
V gene: TRBV5-1; clone size: -; CDR3 protein: CASSWDRASSGNTIYF
V gene: TRBV5-6; clone size: -; CDR3 protein: CASSRPTVKNTEAFF
V gene: TRBV30; clone size: -; CDR3 protein: CAWSVTGGDEDEQYF
V gene: TRBV27; clone size: -; CDR3 protein: CASSSTGVDSPLHF
V gene: TRBV3-1/TRBV3-2; clone size: -; CDR3 protein: CASSQEGQTQYF
V gene: TRBV7-6; clone size: -; CDR3 protein: CASSPRDIFTGELFF
V gene: TRBV5-4; clone size: -; CDR3 protein: CASSLWGASNNSPLHF
V gene: TRBV30; clone size: -; CDR3 protein: CAWSVRAPRRNEGYTF
V gene: TRBV5-1; clone size: -; CDR3 protein: CASSVTGVSSYEQYF
V gene: TRBV6-5; clone size: -; CDR3 protein: CASSSGVNYGYTF
V gene: TRBV7-3; clone size: -; CDR3 protein: CASSLNSFSGANVLTF